The rows below give T cell receptor beta chains drawn from one sample of a study of cytomegalovirus exposure and HLA in healthy donors. Clones were sequenced by immunoSEQ multiplex PCR, and TCRdb holds only the in-frame ones, with some missing. The sample comprises more than 110,000 clones, about three quarters of which are singletons, and under 1.5% rests with the top ten. The sample was PBMCs. The source is a male donor in good health and CMV-seropositive. Both conserved end residues are part of each CDR3. The order of the fields is D gene, J gene, clone size, V gene, CDR3 protein, CDR3 DNA. D genes are given only for firm matches. Size is omitted from some rows. Given values are once, few, many or a class for expanded clones.

NA	TRBJ1-4	NA	TRBV19	CASSRVDGEKLFF	TGTGCCAGTAGCCGGGTGGATGGTGAAAAACTGTTTTTT
TRBD2	TRBJ2-7	NA	TRBV19	CASRTSGSPNEQYF	TGTGCCAGTAGGACTAGCGGGAGTCCAAACGAGCAGTACTTC
NA	TRBJ1-3	NA	TRBV5-6	CASSLMSSGNTIYF	TGTGCCAGCAGCTTAATGTCTTCTGGAAACACCATATATTTT
TRBD1	TRBJ2-3	few	TRBV9	CASSATGQSTDTQYF	TGTGCCAGCAGCGCTACGGGACAGAGCACAGATACGCAGTATTTT
TRBD2	TRBJ2-1	NA	TRBV5-6	CASSSGLAGTHEQFF	TGTGCCAGCAGCTCGGGACTAGCGGGGACTCATGAGCAGTTCTTC
TRBD1	TRBJ2-6	NA	TRBV11-1	CASSWGQASGANVLTF	TGTGCCAGCAGCTGGGGACAGGCATCTGGGGCCAACGTCCTGACTTTC
NA	TRBJ2-3	few	TRBV10-2	CASSEGQDTDTQYF	TGCGCCAGCAGTGAGGGCCAGGACACAGATACGCAGTATTTT
NA	TRBJ1-2	NA	TRBV5-4	CASSYWTDTPFYGYTF	TGTGCCAGCAGCTATTGGACAGATACACCTTTCTATGGCTACACCTTC
NA	TRBJ1-3	NA	TRBV7-6	CASSPSGEDTGNTIYF	TGTGCCAGCAGCCCCTCAGGGGAAGACACTGGAAACACCATATATTTT
NA	TRBJ2-1	NA	TRBV7-2	CASSRGGSFYNEQFF	TGTGCCAGCAGCCGCGGTGGGTCCTTCTACAATGAGCAGTTCTTC
NA	TRBJ2-7	NA	TRBV6-1	CASSETFDRYEQYF	TGTGCCAGCAGTGAAACGTTCGACAGATACGAGCAGTACTTC
TRBD1	TRBJ1-2	NA	TRBV18	CASSPPGDRNYGYTF	TGTGCCAGCTCACCACCGGGGGACAGGAACTATGGCTACACCTTC
NA	TRBJ1-6	NA	TRBV5-1	CASSLAPRGVGSPLHF	TGCGCCAGCAGCTTGGCCCCCCGGGGGGTGGGCTCACCCCTCCACTTT
TRBD1	TRBJ1-3	few	TRBV12-5	CASGLRTGVPGNTIYF	TGTGCTAGTGGTTTGCGAACAGGGGTGCCTGGAAACACCATATATTTT
NA	TRBJ2-7	NA	TRBV6-5	CASSYSGVTYEQYF	TGTGCCAGCAGTTACTCCGGGGTGACCTACGAGCAGTACTTC
TRBD2	TRBJ2-7	NA	TRBV29-1	CSVAGTSGSYEQYF	TGCAGCGTTGCCGGGACTAGCGGATCCTACGAGCAGTACTTC
TRBD1	TRBJ1-5	NA	TRBV7-9	CASSESTGGRRQPQHF	TGTGCCAGCAGCGAATCAACAGGGGGGCGCCGTCAGCCCCAGCATTTT
TRBD1	TRBJ1-5	NA	TRBV5-4	CASSLGGTGMNNQPQHF	TGTGCCAGCAGCTTGGGGGGGACAGGGATGAACAATCAGCCCCAGCATTTT
NA	TRBJ2-6	once	TRBV5-1	CATSPGPPAGANVLTF	TGCGCCACCTCCCCAGGGCCGCCCGCTGGGGCCAACGTCCTGACTTTC
TRBD1	TRBJ1-1	once	TRBV19	CASSINPGTGVVAEAFF	TGTGCCAGTAGTATCAATCCCGGGACAGGGGTTGTGGCTGAAGCTTTCTTT
NA	TRBJ1-3	NA	TRBV30	CAWTGGNTIYF	TGTGCCTGGACAGGAGGAAACACCATATATTTT
TRBD2	TRBJ2-1	NA	TRBV7-2	CASSFSGGADEQFF	TGTGCCAGCAGCTTTAGCGGGGGGGCCGATGAGCAGTTCTTC
TRBD1	TRBJ1-1	NA	TRBV29-1	CSVVGDRAGEAFF	TGCAGCGTTGTGGGAGACAGGGCGGGTGAAGCTTTCTTT
NA	TRBJ2-7	NA	TRBV7-3	CASSLIEQGYEQYF	TGTGCCAGCAGCTTAATCGAACAGGGCTACGAGCAGTACTTC
NA	TRBJ2-7	NA	TRBV19	CASSIAGGHYEQYF	TGTGCCAGTAGTATAGCTGGGGGCCACTACGAGCAGTACTTC
NA	TRBJ1-4	NA	TRBV5-6	CASSLHGRRWDGEKLFF	TGTGCCAGCAGCCTGCACGGTCGGAGGTGGGATGGTGAAAAACTGTTTTTT
NA	TRBJ2-2	NA	TRBV5-6	CASSLNTGELFF	TGTGCCAGCAGCCTGAACACCGGGGAGCTGTTTTTT
NA	TRBJ1-2	NA	TRBV7-9	CASSLGTPGYTF	TGTGCCAGCAGCTTAGGGACACCCGGCTACACCTTC
NA	TRBJ1-5	NA	TRBV9	CASSVDREGNQPQHF	TGTGCCAGCAGCGTAGACAGGGAGGGTAATCAGCCCCAGCATTTT
NA	TRBJ2-5	NA	TRBV10-3	CAISAGLRQETQYF	TGTGCCATCAGTGCGGGACTCAGGCAAGAGACCCAGTACTTC
NA	TRBJ1-2	NA	TRBV5-6	CASSLLGNYGYTF	TGTGCCAGCAGCTTGCTCGGTAACTATGGCTACACCTTC
NA	TRBJ1-1	NA	TRBV5-6	CASSLGTEAFF	TGTGCCAGCAGCCTCGGCACTGAAGCTTTCTTT
NA	TRBJ1-2	NA	TRBV2	CASSESYTANGYTF	TGTGCCAGCAGTGAGTCTTACACCGCCAATGGCTACACCTTC
TRBD1	TRBJ1-5	NA	TRBV7-9	CASSHRQGAINQPQHF	TGTGCCAGCAGCCATAGACAGGGGGCTATCAATCAGCCCCAGCATTTT
NA	TRBJ1-2	NA	TRBV5-6	CASSTQQGSGYTF	TGTGCCAGCAGCACACAACAGGGAAGTGGCTACACCTTC
TRBD1	TRBJ1-3	NA	TRBV6-1	CASQTGSSGNTIYF	TGTGCCAGCCAGACAGGGAGCTCTGGAAACACCATATATTTT
NA	TRBJ1-1	NA	TRBV7-8	CASTDDMNTEAFF	TGTGCCAGCACAGACGACATGAACACTGAAGCTTTCTTT
TRBD1	TRBJ1-2	NA	TRBV27	CASSLLNRGDYGYTF	TGTGCCAGCAGTTTATTGAACAGGGGTGACTATGGCTACACCTTC
TRBD2	TRBJ2-5	few	TRBV6-1	CASSETQASGGETQYF	TGTGCCAGCAGTGAAACTCAGGCTAGCGGGGGAGAGACCCAGTACTTC
TRBD2	TRBJ2-7	NA	TRBV27	CASSFLLAGGLYEQYF	TGTGCCAGCAGTTTCCTCTTAGCGGGAGGGTTGTACGAGCAGTACTTC
NA	TRBJ1-1	few	TRBV4-2	CASSQDRGAGNTEAFF	TGTGCCAGCAGCCAAGATCGGGGGGCAGGGAACACTGAAGCTTTCTTT
TRBD2	TRBJ2-1	NA	TRBV11-2	CASSLGSGGRAGNEQFF	TGTGCCAGCAGCTTAGGAAGCGGCGGGAGGGCCGGGAATGAGCAGTTCTTC
NA	TRBJ1-2	NA	TRBV6-5	CASSYAYRAGGYTF	TGTGCCAGCAGTTACGCTTACAGGGCCGGGGGCTACACCTTC
TRBD1	TRBJ1-1	NA	TRBV7-6	CASSPRQGNTEAFF	TGTGCCAGCAGCCCGCGACAGGGGAACACTGAAGCTTTCTTT
TRBD1	TRBJ2-2	NA	TRBV5-4	CASSLDRGDTGELFF	TGTGCCAGCAGCTTGGACAGGGGGGACACCGGGGAGCTGTTTTTT
TRBD2	TRBJ2-3	few	TRBV29-1	CSVASGSTDTQYF	TGCAGCGTTGCTAGCGGGAGCACAGATACGCAGTATTTT
NA	TRBJ2-5	NA	TRBV5-4	CASSPPGEETQYF	TGTGCCAGCAGCCCCCCTGGGGAGGAGACCCAGTACTTC
NA	TRBJ1-1	NA	TRBV29-1	CSVGSPNTEAFF	TGCAGCGTTGGTAGCCCGAACACTGAAGCTTTCTTT
NA	TRBJ2-5	once	TRBV5-1	CASSLIGTDQETQYF	TGCGCCAGCAGCTTGATCGGCACAGACCAAGAGACCCAGTACTTC
TRBD1	TRBJ2-7	NA	TRBV4-3	CASSQGRQGPSYEQYF	TGCGCCAGCAGCCAAGGACGACAGGGCCCATCCTACGAGCAGTACTTC
NA	TRBJ2-5	once	TRBV7-3	CASSLGVGVAETQYF	TGTGCCAGCAGCTTAGGTGTGGGAGTGGCAGAGACCCAGTACTTC
TRBD2	TRBJ2-7	once	TRBV27	CASSPPRLAGTSYEQYF	TGTGCCAGCAGTCCCCCCCGACTAGCGGGGACCTCCTACGAGCAGTACTTC
TRBD2	TRBJ2-3	once	TRBV7-2	CASRPPSGRGTDTQYF	TGTGCCAGCAGGCCCCCTAGCGGGAGGGGCACAGATACGCAGTATTTT
NA	TRBJ2-3	NA	TRBV7-9	CASSLDLSNHRTPQYF	TGTGCCAGCAGCTTAGACCTTTCTAATCACAGGACCCCGCAGTATTTT
NA	TRBJ2-3	NA	TRBV5-1	CASSIGGSTDTQYF	TGCGCCAGCAGCATCGGAGGAAGCACAGATACGCAGTATTTT